These 28 T cell receptor beta chains were sequenced from one sample in a study of T cells after yellow fever vaccination. TCRdb re-called the 5' RACE reads through MiXCR, storing one row per CDR3 protein. The sample carries around 350,000 distinct CDR3 sequences, 11% recorded once. The sequencing here drew on PBMCs, taken on the day of the first yellow fever vaccination. The receptors derive from a man aged 18 to 29 who received the YFV17D yellow fever vaccine.

This clonotype has just a few counts. The gene calls are TRBV5-1 and TRBJ2-3; no clear D. The CDR3 totals 14 residues. Germline V gene sequence: CDR1 SGHRS, CDR2 YFSETQ. Trimming stripped 0 bases from V and 4 bases from J, with 9 bases between. The CDR3 region has the DNA TGCGCCAGCAGCTTGGAAACGTGGGCAGATACGCAGTATTTT. Its protein is CASSLETWADTQYF.

This clonotype was recorded at least ten times. J is TRBJ2-7 and V is TRBV5-5, with D perhaps matching TRBD2 (5 bases). V dropped 4 bases and J dropped 0 bases, with 17 bases sitting between them. Germline assignment: CDR1 SGHKS and CDR2 YYEKEE (reference sequence). This CDR3 is 16 amino acids long. CDR3: CASSREERASSYEQYF. In nucleotides, the CDR3 is TGTGCCAGCAGCCGGGAAGAACGAGCGAGCTCCTACGAGCAGTACTTC.

This clonotype was counted only a few times. This chain joins TRBV12-3 or TRBV12-4 and TRBJ2-7, with D perhaps being TRBD1 or TRBD2 (6 bases each). This CDR3 is built from 14 residues. V gave up 6 bases and J gave up 3 bases, with 15 bases separating them. For the CDR3, the DNA is TGTGCCAGCAGCCCTGAGGGGGGACACTACGAGCAGTACTTC. Its protein is CASSPEGGHYEQYF.

This chain joins TRBV18 and TRBJ2-1; 13 bases are a match to TRBD2. Looked up from germline, CDR1 is KGHSH and CDR2 is LQKENI. Losses at the gene ends were 4 bases for V and 7 bases for J; bases not matched to a gene: 7. The CDR3 length is 16 residues. DNA for the CDR3: TGTGCCAGCTCACGCCCGGGACTAGCGGGGTCGAATGAGCAGTTCTTC. Amino acid sequence: CASSRPGLAGSNEQFF.

In its sample, this clonotype was seen many times. V gene TRBV5-1 combines with J gene TRBJ2-2; the D gene is possibly TRBD2 (7 bases). There are 16 residues in the CDR3. Germline V gene sequence: CDR1 SGHRS, CDR2 YFSETQ. V was clipped by 2 bases and J by 0 bases, with 11 bases between them. Here the CDR3 DNA reads TGCGCCAGCAGCTTCGGCGGGGGCCCGAACACCGGGGAGCTGTTTTTT. It codes for CASSFGGGPNTGELFF.

This clonotype was detected many times. The CDR3 nucleotides are TGTGCCAGCAGTTACGGGACAGGGGGCCAGTGGGAGACCCAGTACTTC. This codes for CASSYGTGGQWETQYF. The V gene is TRBV6-5, the J gene TRBJ2-5, with TRBD1 matching 12 bases. The V and J ends lost 2 bases and 5 bases, in that order; junction bases with no gene match: 6. CDR1 is MNHEY and CDR2 is SVGAGI in the germline V gene. The CDR3 has 16 residues.

J is TRBJ1-5 and V is TRBV6-5; 7 positions match TRBD1. V lost 2 bases and J lost 11; bases outside the gene matches: 0. This CDR3 region has 11 residues. Looked up from germline, CDR1 is MNHEY and CDR2 is SVGAGI. CDR3 nucleotides: TGTGCCAGCAGTTACGGGACAGCCCAGCATTTT. Its protein product is CASSYGTAQHF.

The chain couples TRBV20-1 to TRBJ2-5; possibly TRBD1 for D (6 bases). The ends were cut back, 6 bases at V and 5 bases at J, with 16 bases in the middle. The CDR3 has 13 residues. CDR1 is DFQATT, CDR2 SNEGSKA, per germline (reference sequence). The CDR3 loop is CSAPLQGAETQYF. The CDR3 nucleotides are TGCAGTGCGCCATTACAGGGCGCGGAGACCCAGTACTTC.

This clonotype occurred a few times. This sequence joins TRBV3-1 and TRBJ2-1; D perhaps matches TRBD2 (5 bases). In germline, CDR1 is LGHDT, CDR2 YNNKEL (reference sequence). The CDR3 covers 15 residues. The ends were cut back, 0 bases at V and 6 bases at J, with 12 bases in the middle. As DNA, the CDR3 is TGTGCCAGCAGCCAAGATAGAGCGGCTGGCAATGAGCAGTTCTTC. It yields the protein CASSQDRAAGNEQFF.

This clonotype was observed a handful of times. This CDR3 reads CASSLADSYGYTF. Here the CDR3 DNA reads TGTGCCAGCAGCTTAGCGGACAGTTATGGCTACACCTTC. This sequence joins TRBV7-3 and TRBJ1-2; a possible D gene is TRBD1 (6 bases). The CDR3 consists of 13 residues. CDR1 and CDR2 (germline): SGHTA, FQGTGA. Trimming stripped 2 bases from V and 5 bases from J, with 9 bases between.

Only a few counts were recorded for this clonotype. The chain has TRBV9 and TRBJ2-6, with a tentative D call TRBD2 (5 bases). V lost 0 bases to trimming and J lost 0 bases, with 13 bases between them. Per the germline V gene, CDR1 is SGDLS and CDR2 is YYNGEE. The CDR3 length is 18 residues. The CDR3: CASSVGGQRYSGANVLTF. The CDR3 DNA sequence: TGTGCCAGCAGCGTAGGAGGGCAGCGATACTCTGGGGCCAACGTCCTGACTTTC.

This clonotype has ten or more counts. This chain's CDR3 is CASTLGQDTDTQYF. The DNA for the CDR3 is TGCGCCAGCACCCTCGGACAGGACACAGATACGCAGTATTTT. The V call is TRBV5-1, the J call TRBJ2-3; TRBD1 matches 7 bases. The germline CDR1 and CDR2 sequences are SGHRS and YFSETQ. This CDR3 comprises 14 residues. V trimming: 6 bases; J trimming: 2 bases; junction bases outside the gene matches: 6.

This chain links TRBV12-3 or TRBV12-4 with TRBJ1-2; D unresolved. Trimming cost V 5 bases and J 7 bases, with 8 bases left between them. The length of the CDR3 is 11 residues. CDR3 sequence: CASSPNVGYTF. The DNA of the CDR3 is TGTGCCAGCAGTCCTAATGTTGGCTACACCTTC.

Comments on this clonotype: Possible read error: a much larger clone is one base away. This sequence joins TRBV13 and TRBJ1-5; possible D gene TRBD1, 6 bases. Per germline, CDR1 PRHDT and CDR2 FYEKMQ (reference sequence). CDR3 length: 18 amino acids. CDR3 DNA sequence: TGTACCAGCAGCACCAAATTACACAGGGTTCGTCGTCCCCAGCCCCAGCATTTT. Its protein is CTSSTKLHRVRRPQPQHF.

This clonotype was picked up a small number of times. This chain joins TRBV10-3 and TRBJ2-5; D may match TRBD1 or TRBD2 (5 bases each). Between the trimmed V and J ends, which lost 7 bases and 5 bases, there was a span of 17 bases. CDR3 length equals 14 residues. The germline V gene encodes CDR1 ENHRY and CDR2 SYGVKD. The DNA for the CDR3 is TGTGCCATCACCCCGGACTGGGACCGGGAGACCCAGTACTTC. Translating it yields CAITPDWDRETQYF.

This clonotype was seen a handful of times. The chain couples TRBV7-9 to TRBJ2-7, with 11 bases matching TRBD1. V dropped 4 bases and J dropped 3; count of bases not matched to a gene: 5. The CDR3 covers 15 residues. Germline V lookup: CDR1 SEHNR, CDR2 FQNEAQ (reference sequence). Here the CDR3 DNA reads TGTGCCAGCAGCTCGGGACAGGGGGTAAACTACGAGCAGTACTTC. It specifies CASSSGQGVNYEQYF.

In this sample, this clonotype turned up many times. The chain carries TRBV6-2 or TRBV6-3 and TRBJ2-5, with 11 bases fitting TRBD2. Unmatched junction bases numbered 5, after V lost 1 base and J lost 1 base. The CDR3 loop spans 17 amino acids. Per germline, CDR1 MNHEY and CDR2 SVGEGT. CDR3 DNA: TGTGCCAGCAGTTACTTAACTAGCGGGGGAGTCCAAGAGACCCAGTACTTC. Encoded protein: CASSYLTSGGVQETQYF.

The rearrangement links TRBV7-2 to TRBJ2-7; no reliable D call. V gave up 1 base and J gave up 2 bases, with 18 bases separating them. This CDR3 has 17 residues. Germline V gives CDR1 SGHTA, CDR2 FQGNSA. The CDR3 sequence: CASSLGPRQATPYEQYF. As DNA, the CDR3 is TGTGCCAGCAGCTTAGGCCCTCGGCAGGCGACACCCTACGAGCAGTACTTC.

This clonotype was picked up many times. The rearrangement joins TRBV29-1 to TRBJ2-3; D call uncertain. Germline lookup yields CDR1 SQVTM and CDR2 ANQGSEA. The CDR3 runs to 15 residues. Trimming removed 0 bases at V and 2 bases at J, with 12 bases between. CDR3 region: CSVEERPNPTDTQYF. In DNA, the CDR3 is TGCAGCGTTGAAGAACGTCCGAACCCCACAGATACGCAGTATTTT.

With respect to this clonotype: The junction shows a germline mismatch at one end, possibly a read error. The chain employs TRBV6-5 and TRBJ1-2; 7 bases match TRBD1. The CDR3 has 14 residues. Germline V gene lookup returns CDR1 MNHEY and CDR2 SVGAGI. The CDR3 sequence is CASSDSGGIYGYTF. Here the CDR3 DNA reads TGTGCCAGCAGTGACTCAGGGGGTATCTATGGCTACACCTTC.

This clonotype was observed a few times. The rearrangement joins TRBV27 to TRBJ2-1, with 7 bases lining up with TRBD1. Germline values: CDR1 MNHEY, CDR2 SMNVEV (reference sequence). Trimming cost V 8 bases and J 8 bases; bases outside gene matches: 9. The CDR3 extends over 13 amino acids. Written as DNA, the CDR3 is TGTGCCAGCTCCTTCCAGGGGGTCCATGAGCAGTTCTTC. Translating gives CASSFQGVHEQFF.

The chain has TRBV19 and TRBJ2-5; TRBD1 might be the D (5 bases). Germline CDR1 and CDR2: LNHDA and SQIVND (reference sequence). Trimming cost V 1 base and J 5 bases, with 11 bases left between them. The CDR3 is 14 residues long. DNA of the CDR3: TGTGCCAGTAGTATAGGGACAACGAGCGAGACCCAGTACTTC. It encodes CASSIGTTSETQYF.

This clonotype came up many times. The chain carries TRBV5-4 and TRBJ1-1, with D maybe TRBD1 (5 bases). CDR1 and CDR2 (germline): SGHNT, YYREEE (reference sequence). The germline V and J ends were trimmed by 0 bases and 5 bases, with 8 bases remaining between them. The CDR3 is 13 amino acids. In DNA form, the CDR3 reads TGTGCCAGCAGCTTGGAAGGGGTAACTGAAGCTTTCTTT. Its protein is CASSLEGVTEAFF.

J is TRBJ2-5 and V is TRBV7-3; D unclear. The CDR3 has 15 amino acids. CDR1 is SGHTA and CDR2 is FQGTGA in the germline V gene. The V end lost 1 base, the J end lost 3 bases, and 12 bases lay between the germline ends. CDR3 sequence reads: CASSLNIGEKETQYF. CDR3 in DNA: TGTGCCAGCAGCTTAAATATAGGAGAGAAAGAGACCCAGTACTTC.

This clonotype has at least ten counts. The gene calls are TRBV14 and TRBJ2-1; no clear D. The CDR3 has 13 amino acids. Germline CDR1 SGHDN, CDR2 FVKESK. Deletions cut 2 bases from V and 6 bases from J, with 8 bases between. The CDR3 loop reads CASSQSGPNEQFF. The CDR3 DNA follows: TGTGCCAGCAGCCAAAGTGGACCCAATGAGCAGTTCTTC.

This clonotype was seen at least ten times. In DNA, the CDR3 is TGTGCCAGCAGTGACTCACAGGGGTCAACAGATACGCAGTATTTT. Its protein is CASSDSQGSTDTQYF. This chain joins TRBV6-4 and TRBJ2-3, with 7 positions matching TRBD1. V shed 0 bases, J shed 3 bases, and the junction held 3 bases outside the gene matches. The CDR3 totals 15 residues. From germline, CDR1 is MRHNA and CDR2 SNTAGT.

V and J are TRBV5-1 and TRBJ2-1; 11 nucleotides align to TRBD2. The V gene end was trimmed by 6 bases and the J gene end by 9 bases; junction bases not matched to a gene: 2. Per the germline V gene, CDR1 is SGHRS and CDR2 is YFSETQ. This CDR3 comprises 12 residues. The CDR3 DNA sequence: TGCGCCAGCACAACTAGCGGGAGTGAGCAGTTCTTC. Translating gives CASTTSGSEQFF.

This clonotype was recorded a few times. The junction departs from the called germline gene at one end, perhaps through a read error. The gene calls are TRBV11-2 and TRBJ2-5, with TRBD2 matching over 9 bases. CDR1 SGHAT and CDR2 FQNNGV come from the germline V gene. CDR3 length: 16 amino acids. The CDR3 nucleotides are TGTGCCAGCAGTTTAGGGCGGGGGGGTCTCCAAGAGACCCAGTACTTC. Encoded protein: CASSLGRGGLQETQYF. The full variable domain, in which reference TRBV11-2 and TRBJ2-5 provide the parts outside the CDR3, is EAGVAQSPRYKIIEKRQSVAFWCNPISGHATLYWYQQILGQGPKLLIQFQNNGVVDDSQLPKDRFSAERLKGVDSTLKIQPAKLEDSAVYLCASSLGRGGLQETQYFGPGTRLLVL.